This T cell receptor (beta chain) was captured by sequencing in a study of blood T cell repertoires in COVID-19. For the study at large: Samples taken during acute and convalescent COVID-19 were collected in the United States, Italy and Spain.

Study processing details: The assay estimated nucleated cells by amplifying reference gene primers. This table comes from immunoSEQ multiplex PCR, and its TCRdb copy is limited to in-frame clones, with some not included. Clone size and the V and J calls come from that table; the DNA yielded D and trimming. This table has 55,000 to 70,000 clones, 88% appearing once. The origin of this receptor is a woman in her 70s with active COVID-19. The sample was peripheral blood.

The CDR3 DNA is TGTGCCAGCACCGAAGAGTGGGCGAATCAGCCCCAGCATTTT. Translation gives CASTEEWANQPQHF. V usage is TRBV6-5 and J usage is TRBJ1-5; D gene unclear. This CDR3 spans 14 amino acids. V lost 7 bases and J 4 bases, leaving 14 bases between the germline ends. Germline CDR1 and CDR2: MNHEY and SVGAGI.